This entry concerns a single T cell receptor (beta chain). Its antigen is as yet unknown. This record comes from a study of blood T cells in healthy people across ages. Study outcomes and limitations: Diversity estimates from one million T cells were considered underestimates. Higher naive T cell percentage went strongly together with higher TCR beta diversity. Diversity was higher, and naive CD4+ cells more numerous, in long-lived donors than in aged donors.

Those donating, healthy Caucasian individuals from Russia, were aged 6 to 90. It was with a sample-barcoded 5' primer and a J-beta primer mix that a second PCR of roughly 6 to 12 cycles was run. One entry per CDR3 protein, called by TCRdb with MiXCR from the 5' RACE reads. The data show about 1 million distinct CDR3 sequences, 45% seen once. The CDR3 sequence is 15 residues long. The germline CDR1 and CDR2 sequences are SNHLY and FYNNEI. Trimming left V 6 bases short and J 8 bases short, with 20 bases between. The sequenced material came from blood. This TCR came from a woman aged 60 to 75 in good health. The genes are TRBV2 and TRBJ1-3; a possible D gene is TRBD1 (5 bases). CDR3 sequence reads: CASSRAILSRDTIYF. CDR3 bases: TGTGCCAGCAGCAGGGCCATTCTTTCACGGGACACCATATATTTT. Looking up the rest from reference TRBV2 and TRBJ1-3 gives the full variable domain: EPEVTQTPSHQVTQMGQEVILRCVPISNHLYFYWYRQILGQKVEFLVSFYNNEISEKSEIFDDQFSVERPDGSNFTLKIRSTKLEDSAMYFCASSRAILSRDTIYFGEGSWLTVV.